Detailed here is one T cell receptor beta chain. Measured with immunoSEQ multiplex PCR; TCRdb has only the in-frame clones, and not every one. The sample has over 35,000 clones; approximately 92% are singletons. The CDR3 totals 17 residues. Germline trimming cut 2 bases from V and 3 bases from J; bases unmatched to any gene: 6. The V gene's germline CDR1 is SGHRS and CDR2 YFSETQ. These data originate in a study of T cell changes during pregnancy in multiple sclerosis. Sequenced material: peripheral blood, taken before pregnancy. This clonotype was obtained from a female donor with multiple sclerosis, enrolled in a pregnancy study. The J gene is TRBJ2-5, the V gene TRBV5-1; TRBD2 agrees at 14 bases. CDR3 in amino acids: CASSFRPGLAGEETQYF. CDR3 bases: TGCGCCAGCAGCTTTCGTCCGGGACTAGCGGGAGAAGAGACCCAGTACTTC.